The T cell receptor (beta chain) under discussion was sequenced for a study of T cells in localized non-small cell lung cancer. Assay: immunoSEQ multiplex PCR; the TCRdb copy retains only in-frame clones and omits some. The sample lists tens of thousands of clones; around 83% were seen once. Comment on this clone: Its target is not known.

With 3 bases removed from V and 3 bases from J, the gap between germline ends came to 8 bases. Germline V CDR1 and CDR2: LNHDA, SQIVND (reference sequence). The CDR3 has 13 amino acids. Study-wide points: Measurement of T cell clonality placed uninvolved adjacent lung highest, above the level in tumor. For the top 100 tumor clones, a median about 57 also appeared in adjacent lung. Because only a single region of the tumor was sequenced, heterogeneity remains possible.

The genes are TRBV19 and TRBJ1-1, with a weak D call TRBD1 (5 bases). This sample comprised peripheral blood, obtained before any cancer treatment. This receptor was taken from a female donor older than 55 with stage II squamous cell lung carcinoma. The CDR3 DNA is TGTGCCAGTAGTATCCGGGGCTACACTGAAGCTTTCTTT. It codes for CASSIRGYTEAFF.